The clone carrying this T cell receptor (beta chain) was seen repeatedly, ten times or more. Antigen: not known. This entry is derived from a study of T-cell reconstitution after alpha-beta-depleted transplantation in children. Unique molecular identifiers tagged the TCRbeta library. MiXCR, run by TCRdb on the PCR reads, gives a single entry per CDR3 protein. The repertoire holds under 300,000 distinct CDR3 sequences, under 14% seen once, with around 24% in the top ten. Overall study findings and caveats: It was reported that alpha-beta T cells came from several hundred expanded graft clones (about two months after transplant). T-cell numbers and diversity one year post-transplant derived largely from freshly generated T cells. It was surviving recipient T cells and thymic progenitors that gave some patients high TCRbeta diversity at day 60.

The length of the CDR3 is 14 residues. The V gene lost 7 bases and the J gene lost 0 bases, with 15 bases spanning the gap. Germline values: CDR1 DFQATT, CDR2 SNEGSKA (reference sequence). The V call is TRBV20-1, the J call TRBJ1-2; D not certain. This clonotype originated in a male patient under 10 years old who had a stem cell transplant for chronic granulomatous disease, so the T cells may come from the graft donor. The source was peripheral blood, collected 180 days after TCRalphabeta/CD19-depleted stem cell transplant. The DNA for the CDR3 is TGCAGTGGCTGGCTAGGGAATTCTAACTATGGCTACACCTTC. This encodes CSGWLGNSNYGYTF.